This entry concerns a single T cell receptor beta chain. Its cognate antigen is unknown. This CDR3 comprises 15 residues. V was clipped by 4 bases and J by 4 bases; unmatched bases: 9. Germline CDR1 reads SGHRS; CDR2 reads YFSETQ. These data originate in a study of T-cell memory formation after mild COVID-19. Whole-study findings and limits: Whether day 37 second-wave clones are SARS-CoV-2-specific was not confirmed.

TCRdb re-analysed the 5' RACE reads in MiXCR, keeping a single row per CDR3 protein. The sample holds hundreds of thousands of distinct CDR3 sequences, about 20% seen once. The chain joins TRBV5-1 to TRBJ1-1, with TRBD1 matching 8 bases. This sequence was found in an adult woman who had mild COVID-19 (a few samples of this study predate the infection). Cell type and time point are not known. The sample taken for sequencing was PBMCs or a T cell subset sorted from them (not recorded which). As DNA, the CDR3 is TGCGCCAGCAGCCCGACCCAGGGGGCGGGCACTGAAGCTTTCTTT. This translates into CASSPTQGAGTEAFF.